The sequence of this TCR beta chain was determined in a study of blood T cell repertoires in COVID-19. Only one count was recorded for this clone. Possible read error: a much larger clone is one base away. Those who participated ranged in age from about 18 to 95 years and resided in about two dozen US areas. V was clipped by 4 bases and J by 4 bases, with 10 bases between them. Germline V gives CDR1 SGHVS, CDR2 FNYEAQ. CDR3 length: 13 amino acids. Assay: immunoSEQ multiplex PCR; the TCRdb copy retains only in-frame clones and omits some. This table has 150,000 to 200,000 clones, 60% to 80% appearing once.

The sequence came from a man aged 60-69 years who had been exposed to COVID-19. This chain joins TRBV7-6 and TRBJ1-1, with D uncertain. Sequenced material: PBMCs or T cells enriched from blood (not recorded which). CDR3 coding DNA: TGTGCCAGCAGCTCTGACTCGGGCACTGAAGCTTTCTTT. This encodes CASSSDSGTEAFF.